What follows describes a single TCR beta chain. This entry comes from a study of cytomegalovirus exposure and HLA in healthy donors. Use of 60 Vbeta and 13 Jbeta primers characterized the PCR. Profiling relied on immunoSEQ multiplex PCR, and the TCRdb table lists in-frame clones only, not all of them. There are about 140,000 clones in the sample; around 57% occur only once, and roughly 1.9% lies in the top ten. Per germline, CDR1 WNHNN and CDR2 SYGVQD (reference sequence). This CDR3 comprises 13 residues. Trimming stripped 4 bases from V and 4 bases from J, with 10 bases between. Sample: PBMCs. The sequence was obtained from a male donor in good health and CMV-seronegative. This chain connects TRBV10-1 to TRBJ1-2, with a tentative D call TRBD1 (6 bases). The DNA for the CDR3 is TGCGCCAGCAGTGCCCAGGGGTTCTATGGCTACACCTTC. Protein product: CASSAQGFYGYTF.